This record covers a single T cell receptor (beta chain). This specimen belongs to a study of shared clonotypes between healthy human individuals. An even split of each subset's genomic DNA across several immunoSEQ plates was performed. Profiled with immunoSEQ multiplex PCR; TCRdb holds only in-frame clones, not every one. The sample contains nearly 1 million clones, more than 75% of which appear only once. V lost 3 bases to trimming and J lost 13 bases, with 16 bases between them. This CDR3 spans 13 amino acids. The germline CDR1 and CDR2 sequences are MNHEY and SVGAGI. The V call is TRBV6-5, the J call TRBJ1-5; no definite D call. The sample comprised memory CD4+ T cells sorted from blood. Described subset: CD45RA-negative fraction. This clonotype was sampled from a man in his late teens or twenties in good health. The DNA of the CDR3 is TGTGCCAGCAGTTATTTGGGCGAGGAAGCTCAGCATTTT. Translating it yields CASSYLGEEAQHF.